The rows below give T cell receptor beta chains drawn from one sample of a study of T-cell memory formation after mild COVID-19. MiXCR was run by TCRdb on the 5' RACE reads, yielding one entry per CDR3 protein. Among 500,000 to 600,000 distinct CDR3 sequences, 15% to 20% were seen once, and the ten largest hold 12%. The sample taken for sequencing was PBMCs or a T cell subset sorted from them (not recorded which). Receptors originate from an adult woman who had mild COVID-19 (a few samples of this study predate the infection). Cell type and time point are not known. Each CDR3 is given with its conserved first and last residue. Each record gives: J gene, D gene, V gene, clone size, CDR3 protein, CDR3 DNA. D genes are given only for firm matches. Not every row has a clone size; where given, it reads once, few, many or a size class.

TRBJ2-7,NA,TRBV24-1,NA,CATSDWRRSYEQYF,TGTGCCACCAGTGATTGGCGGAGAAGTTACGAGCAGTACTTC
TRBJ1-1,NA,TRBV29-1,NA,CSGRQRNTEAFF,TGCAGCGGCCGACAGAGGAACACTGAAGCTTTCTTT
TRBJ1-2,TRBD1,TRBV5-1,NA,CASSQSRGQDYGYTF,TGCGCCAGCAGCCAAAGCAGGGGGCAAGACTATGGCTACACCTTC
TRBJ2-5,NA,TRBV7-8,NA,CASSHPGQREETQYF,TGTGCCAGCAGCCACCCGGGACAAAGGGAAGAGACCCAGTACTTC
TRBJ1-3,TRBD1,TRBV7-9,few,CASSLKRTGALGSGNTIYF,TGTGCCAGCAGCTTAAAAAGGACAGGGGCACTTGGCTCTGGAAACACCATATATTTT
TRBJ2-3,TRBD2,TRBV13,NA,CASTPVSGGPLLPTQYF,TGTGCCAGCACACCCGTAAGCGGGGGGCCTCTCCTTCCTACGCAGTATTTT
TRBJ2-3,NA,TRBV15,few,CATSRGGGPSTDTQYF,TGTGCCACCAGCAGAGGGGGCGGGCCAAGCACAGATACGCAGTATTTT
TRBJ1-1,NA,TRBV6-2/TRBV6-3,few,CASREELLNTEAFF,TGTGCCAGCAGAGAAGAGCTACTGAACACTGAAGCTTTCTTT
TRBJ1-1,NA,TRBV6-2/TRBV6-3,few,CASSVGQFEAFF,TGTGCCAGCAGCGTAGGACAGTTTGAAGCTTTCTTT
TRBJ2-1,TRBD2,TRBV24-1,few,CATRGGLAENEQFF,TGTGCCACCAGGGGGGGACTAGCAGAAAATGAGCAGTTCTTC
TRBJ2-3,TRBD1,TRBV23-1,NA,CASSPPDRGPADTQYF,TGCGCAAGCAGTCCTCCGGACAGGGGGCCAGCAGATACGCAGTATTTT
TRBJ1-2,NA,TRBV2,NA,CASSGSSRNYGYTF,TGTGCCAGCAGTGGCTCCAGCCGAAACTATGGCTACACCTTC
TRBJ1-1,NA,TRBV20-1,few,CSVWVGENTEAFF,TGCAGTGTCTGGGTGGGGGAGAACACTGAAGCTTTCTTT
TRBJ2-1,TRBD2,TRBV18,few,CASSLRLAGPSRSYNEQFF,TGTGCCAGCTCACTTCGACTAGCGGGACCCTCCCGATCCTACAATGAGCAGTTCTTC
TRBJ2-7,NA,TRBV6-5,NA,CASTRSGESYEQYF,TGTGCCAGCACCAGATCGGGGGAATCCTACGAGCAGTACTTC
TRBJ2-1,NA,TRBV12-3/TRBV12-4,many,CASSLLASNEQFF,TGTGCCAGCAGTTTACTAGCCTCCAATGAGCAGTTCTTC
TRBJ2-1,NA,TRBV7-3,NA,CASSLRGPHLVSYNEQFF,TGTGCCAGCAGCTTAAGGGGCCCCCATTTAGTCTCCTACAATGAGCAGTTCTTC
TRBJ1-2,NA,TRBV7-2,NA,CASSLSGTLADGYTF,TGTGCCAGCAGCCTCTCGGGGACCCTGGCAGACGGCTACACCTTC
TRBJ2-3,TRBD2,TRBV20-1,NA,CRAGTSGTDTQYF,TGCAGGGCTGGGACTAGCGGCACAGATACGCAGTATTTT
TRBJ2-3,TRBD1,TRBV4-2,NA,CASSQDRWGRGTDTQYF,TGTGCCAGCAGCCAAGATCGATGGGGCAGGGGGACAGATACGCAGTATTTT
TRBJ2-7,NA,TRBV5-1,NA,CASSLVDSSYEQYF,TGCGCCAGCAGCTTGGTCGACAGCTCCTACGAGCAGTACTTC
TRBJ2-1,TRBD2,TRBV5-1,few,CASSRPAGRYNEQFF,TGCGCCAGCAGCCGCCCAGCGGGGCGATACAATGAGCAGTTCTTC
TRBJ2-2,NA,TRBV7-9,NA,CASSFPTLRYDGELFF,TGTGCCAGCAGCTTTCCGACACTACGGTACGACGGGGAGCTGTTTTTT
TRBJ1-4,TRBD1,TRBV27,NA,CASSRREGQGSRTNEKLFF,TGTGCCAGCAGCCGTCGTGAGGGACAGGGGAGCCGTACTAATGAAAAACTGTTTTTT
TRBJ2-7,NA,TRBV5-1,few,CASSLVGTPSYEQYF,TGCGCCAGCAGCTTGGTAGGGACACCCTCCTACGAGCAGTACTTC
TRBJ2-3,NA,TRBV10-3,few,CAISDRAGRTDTQYF,TGTGCCATCAGTGACCGGGCGGGACGCACAGATACGCAGTATTTT
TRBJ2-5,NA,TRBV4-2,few,CASSQDWQQETQYF,TGTGCCAGCAGCCAAGATTGGCAACAAGAGACCCAGTACTTC
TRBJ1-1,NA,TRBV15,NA,CATSRRQVNTEAFF,TGTGCCACCAGCAGAAGACAGGTAAACACTGAAGCTTTCTTT
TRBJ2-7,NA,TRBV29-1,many,CSVAPYTDLDEQYF,TGCAGCGTCGCTCCCTATACAGATCTCGACGAGCAGTACTTC
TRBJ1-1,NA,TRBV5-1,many,CASSSDLNTEAFF,TGCGCCAGCAGCTCAGATTTGAACACTGAAGCTTTCTTT
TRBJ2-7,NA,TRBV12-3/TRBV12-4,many,CASRLGQGRYYEQYF,TGTGCCAGCAGACTTGGGCAGGGGCGTTACTACGAGCAGTACTTC
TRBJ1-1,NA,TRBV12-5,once,CASGSGTNTEAFF,TGTGCTAGTGGTTCGGGCACGAACACTGAAGCTTTCTTC